This is a list of T cell receptor beta chains from one sample in a study of T-cell reconstitution after alpha-beta-depleted transplantation in children. TCRdb processed the PCR reads anew with MiXCR; each CDR3 protein has one entry. This sample carries a few hundred thousand distinct CDR3 sequences, approximately 7.3% of them seen once, and the ten largest clones take over 7.5%. Sample: peripheral blood, taken 360 days after TCRalphabeta/CD19-depleted stem cell transplant. These receptors originate from a female patient aged 2-15 years who had a stem cell transplant for Fanconi anemia, so the T cells may come from the graft donor. The CDR3 runs from the conserved cysteine through the conserved F or W. The D gene is left open where the match is weak. A clone size is listed for some rows: how often the clone was seen (once, few, many), or a class if it is expanded.

j_call clone_size v_call d_call cdr3_aa cdr3_nt
TRBJ2-7 . TRBV20-1 . CSADETGLSYEQYF TGCAGCGCCGACGAGACAGGCTTATCCTACGAGCAGTACTTC
TRBJ1-1 . TRBV28 TRBD1 CASSPHRGLGFMNTEAFF TGTGCCAGCAGTCCACACAGGGGGCTGGGGTTTATGAACACTGAAGCTTTCTTT
TRBJ2-1 few TRBV7-4 TRBD2 CASCLGFIAGVGDEQFF TGTGCCAGCTGCTTAGGATTTATAGCGGGGGTCGGCGATGAGCAGTTCTTC
TRBJ1-2 many TRBV29-1 TRBD1 CSAGQESYGYTF TGCAGCGCTGGACAGGAAAGCTATGGCTACACCTTC
TRBJ2-2 many TRBV20-1 . CSARVSGGETTGELFF TGCAGTGCTAGAGTCTCTGGAGGCGAAACTACCGGGGAGCTGTTTTTT
TRBJ2-3 many TRBV5-4 . CASSLGPITDTQYF TGTGCCAGCAGCTTGGGCCCTATCACAGATACGCAGTATTTT
TRBJ1-1 . TRBV6-2/TRBV6-3 TRBD1 CASIALGQGPSEAFF TGTGCCAGCATCGCCCTCGGACAGGGGCCCTCTGAAGCTTTCTTT
TRBJ2-3 . TRBV18 . CASSPPGTPTSTDTQYF TGTGCCAGCTCACCACCGGGAACACCAACCAGCACAGATACGCAGTATTTT
TRBJ2-1 many TRBV2 . CATLLRENEQFF TGTGCCACCCTCCTCAGGGAAAATGAGCAGTTCTTC
TRBJ2-5 many TRBV12-3/TRBV12-4 . CASSFEGWETQYF TGTGCCAGCAGTTTTGAGGGGTGGGAGACCCAGTACTTC
TRBJ1-1 few TRBV12-3/TRBV12-4 . CASQGVNTEAFF TGTGCCAGTCAAGGAGTGAACACTGAAGCTTTCTTT
TRBJ2-2 many TRBV4-3 . CASSQVVGGELFF TGCGCCAGCAGCCAAGTCGTCGGGGGGGAGCTGTTTTTT
TRBJ1-4 many TRBV15 . CATSRVGVLSEKLFF TGTGCCACCAGCAGAGTCGGGGTATTGAGTGAAAAACTGTTTTTT
TRBJ2-5 many TRBV10-3 TRBD2 CAISLAGVGETQYF TGTGCCATCAGTCTAGCGGGAGTGGGAGAGACCCAGTACTTC
TRBJ2-3 many TRBV11-2 TRBD1 CASSSPGDRADTQYF TGTGCCAGCAGCTCCCCAGGGGACAGAGCAGATACGCAGTATTTT
TRBJ2-4 many TRBV4-3 . CASSQRALEGDIQYF TGCGCCAGCAGTCAGCGGGCTCTCGAAGGAGACATTCAGTACTTC
TRBJ2-2 many TRBV29-1 TRBD1 CSVEPTTGDPNTGELFF TGCAGCGTTGAGCCTACCACAGGGGATCCGAACACCGGGGAGCTGTTTTTT
TRBJ2-1 few TRBV12-3/TRBV12-4 . CASSFSSRGAIDNEQFF TGTGCCAGCAGTTTCTCCTCCCGGGGGGCCATAGACAATGAGCAGTTCTTC
TRBJ2-7 many TRBV11-2 . CASSLLNEQYF TGTGCCAGCAGCTTGCTAAACGAGCAGTACTTC
TRBJ2-5 many TRBV7-8 . CASSQKLRETQYF TGTGCCAGCAGCCAAAAACTGCGAGAGACCCAGTACTTC
TRBJ2-3 many TRBV13 . CASSVASDTQYF TGTGCCAGCAGCGTGGCCTCAGATACGCAGTATTTT
TRBJ2-3 few TRBV2 . CASRRLAMEGTDTQYF TGTGCCAGCAGACGTCTAGCGATGGAGGGCACAGATACGCAGTATTTT
TRBJ1-1 . TRBV28 . CASGGQILNTEAFF TGTGCCAGCGGGGGACAAATACTCAACACTGAAGCTTTCTTT
TRBJ2-1 many TRBV20-1 TRBD2 CSAPRLAGGVSGNEQFF TGCAGTGCTCCCCGACTAGCGGGGGGGGTTTCGGGCAATGAGCAGTTCTTC
TRBJ1-1 . TRBV28 . CASRYSTGFPNTEAFF TGTGCCAGCAGGTACTCTACCGGGTTCCCGAACACTGAAGCTTTCTTT
TRBJ2-3 few TRBV5-4 TRBD2 CASSLAGPFTDTQYF TGTGCCAGCAGCCTAGCGGGACCCTTCACAGATACGCAGTATTTT
TRBJ1-5 once TRBV29-1 . CSVAHGADQPQHF TGCAGCGTTGCGCATGGGGCGGATCAGCCCCAGCATTTT